The source of this T cell receptor beta chain is a study of T cell clones after liver transplantation. General study findings and limits: Donor-reactive sequences fell more than third party-reactive ones, suggesting partial deletion.

CDR3 length: 14 amino acids. V dropped 5 bases and J dropped 8 bases, with 16 bases sitting between them. The germline V gene encodes CDR1 MNHEY and CDR2 SMNVEV (reference sequence). Concerning this clone itself: Its matching antigen is unknown.

Clones were sequenced by immunoSEQ multiplex PCR, and TCRdb holds only the in-frame ones, with some missing. The table has 93,000 or so clones, around 80% seen once; the top ten hold around 3%. The sequences come from CD4+ T cells from blood, collected around 50 months after liver transplant. V and J are TRBV27 and TRBJ2-1; D remains ambiguous. This receptor was identified in a human patient who received a liver transplant. Some T cells may have come from the graft donor. DNA of the CDR3: TGTGCCAGCAGTCCTTCGATCCTCGGCCATGAGCAGTTCTTC. Protein product: CASSPSILGHEQFF.